These T cell receptor beta chains were read from a single sample in a study of blood T cell repertoires in COVID-19. The method was immunoSEQ multiplex PCR; TCRdb's version includes in-frame clones alone and lacks a portion of them. Among some 130,000 clones listed, more than 75% were seen once. Sequencing used peripheral blood. These receptors were collected from a man aged 55 to 70 with COVID-19, enrolled during active disease. Each CDR3 is given with its conserved first and last residue. D genes are given only for firm matches. Part of the rows lack a size; the others show once, few, many or a class for expanded clones.

clone_size	v_call	d_call	j_call	cdr3_nt	cdr3_aa
-	TRBV11-3	TRBD1	TRBJ2-7	TGTGCCAGCAGCTTAAGAGGGACAGGCCCTATGAGCTCCTACGAGCAGTACTTC	CASSLRGTGPMSSYEQYF
once	TRBV3-1/TRBV3-2	-	TRBJ1-1	TGTGCCAGCAGCCAAGATCGGGGGGAAGAAGCTTTCTTT	CASSQDRGEEAFF
once	TRBV5-1	-	TRBJ1-1	TGCGCCAGCACTGAAGGGAGTGGAGGTGAAGCTTTCTTT	CASTEGSGGEAFF
-	TRBV5-1	TRBD2	TRBJ2-2	TGCGCCAGCGGGAGCGGGGGAAACACCGGGGAGCTGTTTTTT	CASGSGGNTGELFF
-	TRBV28	-	TRBJ1-5	TGTGCCAGCAGTTCGGCAAAGGTTGGGAGTTATCAGCCCCAGCATTTT	CASSSAKVGSYQPQHF
-	TRBV5-4	-	TRBJ2-7	TGTGCCAGCAGCTTGGGGCAGAACGAGCAGTACTTC	CASSLGQNEQYF
-	TRBV7-9	-	TRBJ2-7	TGTGCCAGCAGCCCCCGGGAATCCTCGACCAACGAGCAGTACTTC	CASSPRESSTNEQYF
-	TRBV7-3	TRBD2	TRBJ2-1	TGTGCCAGCAGCTTTTCAGCGGGAGGTTCTGGGGAGCAGTTCTTC	CASSFSAGGSGEQFF
-	TRBV12-3/TRBV12-4	-	TRBJ2-2	TGTGCCAGCAGTCTCATCATCGGCGGGGAGCTGTTTTTT	CASSLIIGGELFF
-	TRBV7-2	TRBD1	TRBJ1-5	TGTGCCAGCAGCTTTCAGGGACAGGGGTTAGGTCAGCCCCAGCATTTT	CASSFQGQGLGQPQHF
-	TRBV5-1	-	TRBJ1-5	TGCGCCAGCAGCTTTGGAGGCAATCAGCCCCAGCATTTT	CASSFGGNQPQHF
-	TRBV28	-	TRBJ2-7	TGTGCCAGCAGTTTAAGGACAGTAGTGAATTACGAGCAGTACTTC	CASSLRTVVNYEQYF
-	TRBV20-1	-	TRBJ1-1	TGCAGTGCTAGTCTGGATAGCGACACTGAAGCTTTCTTT	CSASLDSDTEAFF
once	TRBV6-4	TRBD1	TRBJ2-1	TGTGCCAGCAGTGACGGACAGGCCGACGTGGCTGAGCAGTTCTTC	CASSDGQADVAEQFF
-	TRBV28	-	TRBJ2-3	TGTGCCAGCAGTTTAGGGCAGTACCCCACAAATACGCAGTATTTT	CASSLGQYPTNTQYF
-	TRBV21-1	-	TRBJ1-1	TGTGCCAGCAGCACGCGACACGGGAGCACTGAAGCTTTCTTT	CASSTRHGSTEAFF
-	TRBV19	TRBD2	TRBJ2-2	TGTGCCAGTAGCCCCAGGACTAGCGGGAGAACCACCGGGGAGCTGTTTTTT	CASSPRTSGRTTGELFF
-	TRBV2	-	TRBJ2-7	TGTGCCAGCAGCCAGTCCCGCGAGCAGTACTTC	CASSQSREQYF
-	TRBV9	TRBD2	TRBJ2-7	TGTGCCAGCAGCGTGGGACTAGCGGGAGATGAGCAGTACTTC	CASSVGLAGDEQYF
-	TRBV28	-	TRBJ1-1	TGTGCCAGCAGTTTAAGTAGGGGCTGGGCCACTGAAGCTTTCTTT	CASSLSRGWATEAFF
-	TRBV19	TRBD2	TRBJ2-3	TGTGCCAGTAGTATATCCGGGAGGGCCTCTAGCACAGATACGCAGTATTTT	CASSISGRASSTDTQYF
-	TRBV15	TRBD2	TRBJ2-1	TGTGCCACCAGCAGACTAGCGGGAAAGTCCTACAATGAGCAGTTCTTC	CATSRLAGKSYNEQFF
-	TRBV4-2	TRBD2	TRBJ2-1	TGTGCCAGCAGCCAAGAGGGGACTAGCGGGCTATACAATGAGCAGTTCTTC	CASSQEGTSGLYNEQFF
-	TRBV7-8	TRBD2	TRBJ2-1	TGTGCCAGCAGCTTAGCGGGGCGGGAGGGCAGCCACAATGAGCAGTTCTTC	CASSLAGREGSHNEQFF
-	TRBV30	-	TRBJ1-1	TGTGCCTGGGGGTGGACGGGGGAAGCTTTCTTT	CAWGWTGEAFF
-	TRBV5-8	-	TRBJ2-2	TGTGCCAGCAGCTTCCTTGAGAGGGCGGGCACCGGGGAGCTGTTTTTT	CASSFLERAGTGELFF
-	TRBV2	-	TRBJ2-2	TGTGCCAGCAGTTTCGTTCCCGGGGAGCTGTTTTTT	CASSFVPGELFF
-	TRBV12-3/TRBV12-4	-	TRBJ2-1	TGTGCCAGCAGGCGTCGGGAGTACAATGAGCAGTTCTTC	CASRRREYNEQFF
once	TRBV10-3	TRBD2	TRBJ2-3	TGTGCCACCCGGACTAGCGGGCCCACAGATACGCAGTATTTT	CATRTSGPTDTQYF
once	TRBV5-1	TRBD2	TRBJ2-3	TGCGCCAGCAGCCCCCCGGCTAGCGGGAGGACAGATACGCAGTATTTT	CASSPPASGRTDTQYF
-	TRBV4-1	-	TRBJ2-7	TGCGCCAGCAGCCCTACAGGGAGAATAACCTACGAGCAGTACTTC	CASSPTGRITYEQYF
-	TRBV3-1/TRBV3-2	-	TRBJ1-5	TGTGCCAGCAGCCCGGGAGGGGGCAATCAGCCCCAGCATTTT	CASSPGGGNQPQHF
-	TRBV13	-	TRBJ1-1	TGTGCCAGCAGCTTAGCAGGGAACACTGAAGCTTTCTTT	CASSLAGNTEAFF
once	TRBV6-2/TRBV6-3	-	TRBJ2-1	TGTGCCAGCAGTTACGTCGTCGGGAGCTCCAATGAGCAGTTCTTC	CASSYVVGSSNEQFF
-	TRBV12-5	-	TRBJ1-1	TGTGCTAGTGGTTTGAGGGGTGGTGACACTGAAGCTTTCTTT	CASGLRGGDTEAFF
-	TRBV11-2	TRBD1	TRBJ1-2	TGTGCCAGCAGCTTAGCAGGGGACAGGGGGTTCCTCTCTGGCTACACCTTC	CASSLAGDRGFLSGYTF
-	TRBV7-9	-	TRBJ1-5	TGTGCCAGCAGCTCCCAGAATCAGCCCCAGCATTTT	CASSSQNQPQHF
-	TRBV28	-	TRBJ1-6	TGTGCCAGCAGTTTCCGGGGGGCCCGGAGCTCCTATAATTCACCCCTCCACTTT	CASSFRGARSSYNSPLHF
-	TRBV11-1	TRBD2	TRBJ2-1	TGTGCCAGCAGCCTGGGACTAGCGGGCAATGAGCAGTTCTTC	CASSLGLAGNEQFF
-	TRBV6-5	-	TRBJ1-2	TGTGCCAGCAGCCGTACGGAGGGAGCAAGGGGCTACACCTTC	CASSRTEGARGYTF
-	TRBV2	-	TRBJ2-7	TGTGCCAGCAGTGATTCTGTCTCCTACGAGCAGTACTTC	CASSDSVSYEQYF